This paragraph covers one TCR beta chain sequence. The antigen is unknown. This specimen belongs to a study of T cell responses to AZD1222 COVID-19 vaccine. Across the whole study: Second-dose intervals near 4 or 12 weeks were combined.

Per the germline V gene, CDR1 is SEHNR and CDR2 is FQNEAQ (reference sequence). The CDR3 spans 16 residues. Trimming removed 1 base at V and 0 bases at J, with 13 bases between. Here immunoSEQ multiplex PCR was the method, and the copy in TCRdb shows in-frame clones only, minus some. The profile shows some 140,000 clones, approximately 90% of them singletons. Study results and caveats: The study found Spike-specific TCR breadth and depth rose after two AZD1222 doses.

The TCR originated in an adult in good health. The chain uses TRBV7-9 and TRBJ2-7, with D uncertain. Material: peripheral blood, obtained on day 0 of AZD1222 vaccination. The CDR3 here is CASSLGRSGPSYEQYF. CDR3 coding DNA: TGTGCCAGCAGCTTAGGAAGGTCGGGTCCCTCCTACGAGCAGTACTTC. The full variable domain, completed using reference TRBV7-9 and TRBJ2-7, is DTGVSQNPRHKITKRGQNVTFRCDPISEHNRLYWYRQTLGQGPEFLTYFQNEAQLEKSRLLSDRFSAERPKGSFSTLEIQRTEQGDSAMYLCASSLGRSGPSYEQYFGPGTRLTVT.